This T cell receptor beta chain is from a study of blood T cell repertoires in COVID-19. Looking at the study overall: The cDNA or gDNA used as material had been derived from T cells, B-cell-depleted T cells, or PBMCs.

Clinical histories supplied by participants themselves formed the basis of cohort assignment. A PCR-confirmed or clinician-diagnosed COVID-19 case had contacted exposed participants within 2 weeks of entry. Sequencing used immunoSEQ multiplex PCR; TCRdb keeps in-frame clones, though not all of them. The sample shows nearly 300,000 clones, 89% of them seen only once. This CDR3 spans 15 amino acids. V trimming: 6 bases; J trimming: 3 bases; junction bases outside the gene matches: 8. Germline V gives CDR1 MGHRA, CDR2 YSYEKL. What was sequenced was PBMCs or T cells enriched from blood (not recorded which). This sequence was found in a woman between 45 and 65 years old who had been exposed to COVID-19. This chain connects TRBV4-1 to TRBJ1-5; TRBD1 matches 7 bases. CDR3 nucleotide sequence: TGCGCCAGCAGTCCTGAGACAGGGATCAATCAGCCCCAGCATTTT. This translates into CASSPETGINQPQHF.